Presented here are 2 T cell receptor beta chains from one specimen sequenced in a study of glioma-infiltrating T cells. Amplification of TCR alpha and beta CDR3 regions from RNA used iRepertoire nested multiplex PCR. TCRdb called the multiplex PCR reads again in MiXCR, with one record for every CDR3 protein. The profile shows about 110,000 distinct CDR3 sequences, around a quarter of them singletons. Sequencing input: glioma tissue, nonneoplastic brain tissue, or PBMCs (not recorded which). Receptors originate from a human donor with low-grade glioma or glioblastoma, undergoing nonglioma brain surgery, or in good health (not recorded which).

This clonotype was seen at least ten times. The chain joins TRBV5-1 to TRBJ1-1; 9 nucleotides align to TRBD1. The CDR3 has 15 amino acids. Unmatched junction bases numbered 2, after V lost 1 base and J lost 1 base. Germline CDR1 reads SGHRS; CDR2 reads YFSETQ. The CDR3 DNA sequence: TGCGCCAGCAGCTTGACAGGGGGCCCGAACACTGAAGCTTTCTTT. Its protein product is CASSLTGGPNTEAFF.

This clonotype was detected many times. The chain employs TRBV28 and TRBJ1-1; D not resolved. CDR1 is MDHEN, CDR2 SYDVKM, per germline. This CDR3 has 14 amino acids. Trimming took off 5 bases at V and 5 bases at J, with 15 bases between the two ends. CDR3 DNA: TGTGCCAGCAGTCCCCGGGCCCCGGCAACTGAAGCTTTCTTT. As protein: CASSPRAPATEAFF.